This TCR beta chain was identified during a study of blood T cell repertoires in COVID-19. Some clones are missing from TCRdb's copy, which holds only in-frame ones; the method was immunoSEQ multiplex PCR. Here the sample spans over 200,000 clones, 80% to 85% being singletons. The V end was cut by 1 base, the J end by 8 bases, with 9 bases between. Germline loops: CDR1 LNHNV, CDR2 YYDKDF (reference sequence). This CDR3 is 14 amino acids long. The chain couples TRBV15 to TRBJ1-6; D gene uncertain. The clonotype comes from a middle-aged woman who had recovered from COVID-19. The sequenced material came from PBMCs or T cells enriched from blood (not recorded which). CDR3 nucleotide sequence: TGTGCCACCAGCAGAGCACAGAGAGATTCACCCCTCCACTTT. It yields the protein CATSRAQRDSPLHF.